This T cell receptor beta chain appears in the sequencing data of a study of neurological immune-mediated disorders. The method for making cDNA was 5'RACE, and it used 10-nucleotide random UMIs. TCRdb recomputed calls from the 5' RACE reads with MiXCR, one row per CDR3 protein. The sample holds under 130,000 distinct CDR3 sequences; 10% to 12% are singletons and the top ten take 3.1%. This clonotype has ten or more counts. Its cognate antigen is unknown. The CDR3 spans 12 residues. Germline V CDR1 and CDR2: DFQATT, SNEGSKA (reference sequence). Trimming took 3 bases from V and 2 from J, leaving 7 bases between them. The time point: longitudinal time-point 3. Unsorted libraries were prepared from 2 million PBMCs held at -80 C. Study-level points and caveats: Among expanded clones, no CDR3 amino acid sequences were shared across subjects, a pattern suggesting private repertoires in all groups.

The origin of this receptor is a female donor with HTLV-1-associated myelopathy (HAM/TSP). The chain uses TRBV20-1 and TRBJ1-2; D unclear. The sequenced material came from PBMCs. CDR3 residues: CSASLLNYGYTF. The CDR3 DNA sequence: TGCAGTGCTAGTCTGCTCAACTATGGCTACACCTTC.